The 29 T cell receptor beta chains listed next were all sequenced from one sample in a study of blood T cell repertoires in COVID-19. Assay: immunoSEQ multiplex PCR; the TCRdb copy retains only in-frame clones and omits some. The sample contains 390,000 or so clones, 90% of which appear only once. Material for sequencing was peripheral blood. These receptors were obtained from a man aged 18 to 29 with active or convalescent COVID-19.

J is TRBJ2-1 and V is TRBV6-2 or TRBV6-3, with TRBD2 identical over 13 bases. Germline CDR1 reads MNHEY; CDR2 reads SVGEGT. With V trimmed by 4 bases and J by 0 bases, 6 bases remained unmatched. CDR3 length equals 18 residues. CDR3 DNA sequence: TGTGCCAGCAGTTTGACTAGCGGGGGGACGAGCTCCTACAATGAGCAGTTCTTC. It specifies CASSLTSGGTSSYNEQFF.

This clone was detected only a few times. The DNA for the CDR3 is TGTGCCAGCAGCGTAGTAGGCGGAGGCCCAGATACGCAGTATTTT. Translating gives CASSVVGGGPDTQYF. The chain joins TRBV9 to TRBJ2-3, with TRBD2 as a possible D gene (5 bases). CDR3 size: 15 residues. Germline V gene data show CDR1 as SGDLS and CDR2 as YYNGEE. V lost 0 bases and J 4 bases, leaving 12 bases between the germline ends.

This clone was picked up a small number of times. The gene calls are TRBV28 and TRBJ1-2; no clear D. CDR3 size: 12 residues. Germline V gives CDR1 MDHEN, CDR2 SYDVKM. The V gene lost 4 bases and the J gene lost 8 bases, with 11 bases spanning the gap. The CDR3 is CASSSLPGGYTF. CDR3 nucleotides: TGTGCCAGCAGTTCCCTGCCGGGAGGCTACACCTTC.

The V gene is TRBV18, the J gene TRBJ1-4; 9 nucleotides agree with TRBD1. Germline values: CDR1 KGHSH, CDR2 LQKENI. The ends lost 1 base at V and 5 bases at J; junction bases unmatched: 8. CDR3 size: 17 residues. CDR3 in amino acids: CASSPRDLGQGNEKLFF. Here the CDR3 DNA reads TGTGCCAGCTCACCACGCGATCTTGGACAGGGGAATGAAAAACTGTTTTTT.

The CDR3 reads CASSKEQGARDEQYF. The CDR3 DNA sequence: TGTGCCAGCAGTAAGGAACAGGGGGCGCGGGACGAGCAGTACTTC. The rearrangement uses TRBV6-2 or TRBV6-3 and TRBJ2-7, with 9 positions matching TRBD1. J gave up 5 bases and V 5 bases, and 10 bases lay outside the gene matches. This CDR3 contains 15 residues. Germline-derived CDR1 and CDR2 are MNHEY and SVGEGT.

V is TRBV12-3 or TRBV12-4 and J is TRBJ2-5; no reliable D call. The CDR3 has 12 residues. V lost 9 bases, J lost 0 bases, and 8 bases lay in between. The CDR3: CARDKYQETQYF. In DNA, the CDR3 is TGTGCCAGAGACAAGTACCAAGAGACCCAGTACTTC.

The genes are TRBV10-3 and TRBJ2-7, with D possibly TRBD1 on 6 matching bases. CDR3 length: 13 residues. V was trimmed by 0 bases and J by 5 bases, leaving 8 bases between them. Germline V gene lookup returns CDR1 ENHRY and CDR2 SYGVKD. The CDR3 DNA follows: TGTGCCATCAGTGAGTCACAGGGACACGAGCAGTACTTC. It specifies CAISESQGHEQYF.

The V call is TRBV29-1, the J call TRBJ1-1; D not resolved. Trimming stripped 0 bases from V and 0 bases from J, with 5 bases between. Germline CDR1 and CDR2: SQVTM and ANQGSEA. The CDR3 loop spans 13 amino acids. The CDR3 here is CSVEDGLNTEAFF. The CDR3 DNA follows: TGCAGCGTTGAAGATGGCCTGAACACTGAAGCTTTCTTT.

The chain is built from TRBV3-1 (or the pseudogene TRBV3-2) and TRBJ1-1, with TRBD1 matching over 8 bases. Germline V gene lookup returns CDR1 LGHDT and CDR2 YNNKEL (reference sequence). The CDR3 is 15 residues long. V was pared by 0 bases and J by 5 bases, with 5 bases of the junction left unmatched. CDR3 DNA: TGTGCCAGCAGCCAAGACCCCAGGGGGCGGACTGAAGCTTTCTTT. Amino acids: CASSQDPRGRTEAFF.

This chain connects TRBV5-1 to TRBJ2-5; 11 nucleotides line up with TRBD2. This CDR3 is 16 amino acids long. CDR1 is SGHRS and CDR2 is YFSETQ in the germline V gene. Germline trimming cut 1 base from V and 2 bases from J; bases unmatched to any gene: 4. CDR3 residues: CASSLLSSGGQETQYF. The DNA for the CDR3 is TGCGCCAGCAGCTTGTTATCTAGCGGGGGGCAAGAGACCCAGTACTTC.

The genes are TRBV27 and TRBJ1-5; D may be TRBD1 (6 bases). The V gene's germline CDR1 is MNHEY and CDR2 SMNVEV (reference sequence). The CDR3 has 13 amino acids. Trimming took off 3 bases at V and 7 bases at J, with 10 bases between the two ends. The CDR3 reads CASSLGARQPQHF. The CDR3 DNA reads as TGTGCCAGCAGTTTGGGGGCGAGGCAGCCCCAGCATTTT.

This rearrangement joins TRBV7-2 to TRBJ2-7; 10 positions agree with TRBD2. The CDR3 covers 15 residues. V was pared by 5 bases and J by 5 bases, with 9 bases of the junction left unmatched. Germline V gene sequence: CDR1 SGHTA, CDR2 FQGNSA. Here the CDR3 DNA reads TGTGCCAGCAGCCGGAGACTAGCGGGCCACAACGAGCAGTACTTC. Its translation: CASSRRLAGHNEQYF.

This clone was picked up one time. The V gene is TRBV19, the J gene TRBJ2-7; 11 bases line up with TRBD1. The CDR3 is 15 amino acids. Germline V gene lookup returns CDR1 LNHDA and CDR2 SQIVND (reference sequence). J gave up 3 bases and V 3 bases, and 4 bases lay outside the gene matches. CDR3: CASSIGTGGDYEQYF. The CDR3 DNA reads as TGTGCCAGTAGTATTGGGACAGGGGGTGACTACGAGCAGTACTTC.

The chain is built from TRBV27 and TRBJ2-7; 9 bases map to TRBD1. The CDR3 length is 16 residues. Germline CDR1 MNHEY, CDR2 SMNVEV (reference sequence). With 4 bases clipped from V and 4 bases from J, the junction kept 11 bases outside the gene matches. CDR3 protein: CASSSDRGWTGYEQYF. The CDR3, as DNA: TGTGCCAGCAGTTCCGACAGGGGGTGGACCGGGTACGAGCAGTACTTC.

The rearrangement links TRBV19 to TRBJ2-3; D unresolved. This CDR3 is 15 amino acids long. Germline assignment: CDR1 LNHDA and CDR2 SQIVND (reference sequence). The V end was cut by 2 bases, the J end by 0 bases, with 9 bases between. The DNA of the CDR3 is TGTGCCAGTAGTATAATTCTATACAGCACAGATACGCAGTATTTT. Translated: CASSIILYSTDTQYF. Full variable domain (rest looked up from reference TRBV19 and TRBJ2-3): DGGITQSPKYLFRKEGQNVTLSCEQNLNHDAMYWYRQDPGQGLRLIYYSQIVNDFQKGDIAEGYSVSREKKESFPLTVTSAQKNPTAFYLCASSIILYSTDTQYFGPGTRLTVL.

The chain couples TRBV5-1 to TRBJ1-4, with 9 bases that match TRBD1. The CDR3 is 16 residues long. V trimming: 1 base; J trimming: 3 bases; junction bases outside the gene matches: 4. CDR1 is SGHRS and CDR2 is YFSETQ in the germline V gene. CDR3 DNA: TGCGCCAGCAGCTTGCAGGACAGGGGACCTAATGAAAAACTGTTTTTT. This gives the protein CASSLQDRGPNEKLFF.

This chain connects TRBV2 to TRBJ1-5; the match to TRBD1 covers 8 bases. The CDR3 covers 15 residues. Germline-derived CDR1 and CDR2 are SNHLY and FYNNEI. V dropped 4 bases and J dropped 5; count of bases not matched to a gene: 7. The CDR3 DNA is TGTGCCAGCAGTGGTCCGACAGGGGCGGATCAGCCCCAGCATTTT. Its translation is CASSGPTGADQPQHF.

V gene TRBV7-2 combines with J gene TRBJ2-2, with D possibly being TRBD1 (6 bases). V lost 0 bases and J 6 bases, leaving 17 bases between the germline ends. Germline V lookup: CDR1 SGHTA, CDR2 FQGNSA. CDR3 length equals 17 residues. The CDR3 coding sequence is TGTGCCAGCAGCTTAGCGCTCTGGGGGCGGGCGGCCGGGGAGCTGTTTTTT. This gives the protein CASSLALWGRAAGELFF.

The chain carries TRBV4-1 and TRBJ2-7; 9 bases are shared with TRBD1. From germline, CDR1 is MGHRA and CDR2 YSYEKL. The CDR3 loop spans 15 amino acids. Trimming removed 1 base from V and 3 bases from J; junction bases left unmatched: 4. CDR3 nucleotides: TGCGCCAGCAGCCAAGTCCGGACAGGGGACTACGAGCAGTACTTC. Translated: CASSQVRTGDYEQYF.

The rearrangement uses TRBV9 and TRBJ2-7, with 11 positions matching TRBD2. The germline V gene encodes CDR1 SGDLS and CDR2 YYNGEE. The CDR3 runs to 14 residues. The J segment lost 2 bases and the V segment lost 4 bases, leaving 2 bases of the junction unmatched. In DNA, the CDR3 is TGTGCCAGCAGCCCTAGCGGGGGGACCTACGAGCAGTACTTC. Protein sequence: CASSPSGGTYEQYF. The whole variable domain, filled in from reference TRBV9 and TRBJ2-7, reads DSGVTQTPKHLITATGQRVTLRCSPRSGDLSVYWYQQSLDQGLQFLIQYYNGEERAKGNILERFSAQQFPDLHSELNLSSLELGDSALYFCASSPSGGTYEQYFGPGTRLTVT.

The genes are TRBV7-8 and TRBJ2-2, with 8 bases identical to TRBD2. The CDR3 has 15 amino acids. Trimming at V came to 5 bases and at J to 1 base, leaving 3 bases not matched to a gene. Germline V CDR1 and CDR2: SGHVS, FQNEAQ. The CDR3 sequence is CASSQRERNTGELFF. The DNA for the CDR3 is TGTGCCAGCAGCCAGCGGGAGCGGAACACCGGGGAGCTGTTTTTT.

Worth noting for this clone: Other nucleotide sequences in the sample specify the same CDR3. The gene calls are TRBV27 and TRBJ1-1; 7 bases match TRBD1. Trimming took 2 bases from V and 3 from J; bases not matched to a gene: 0. The CDR3 extends over 13 amino acids. Germline V gene data show CDR1 as MNHEY and CDR2 as SMNVEV (reference sequence). CDR3 residues: CASSLQGDTEAFF. The CDR3 DNA reads as TGTGCCAGCAGTTTACAGGGGGACACTGAAGCTTTCTTT.

V usage is TRBV5-6 and J usage is TRBJ1-1; possible D gene TRBD1, 5 bases. V lost 0 bases and J 0 bases, leaving 15 bases between the germline ends. Germline CDR1 is SGHDT and CDR2 is YYEEEE. This CDR3 comprises 17 residues. CDR3 region: CASSLGWVAGMNTEAFF. The CDR3 bases are TGTGCCAGCAGCTTGGGATGGGTCGCAGGGATGAACACTGAAGCTTTCTTT. The whole variable domain, remainder taken from reference TRBV5-6 and TRBJ1-1, is DAGVTQSPTHLIKTRGQQVTLRCSPKSGHDTVSWYQQALGQGPQFIFQYYEEEERQRGNFPDRFSGHQFPNYSSELNVNALLLGDSALYLCASSLGWVAGMNTEAFFGQGTRLTVV.

J is TRBJ2-2 and V is TRBV7-3, with a tentative D call TRBD1 (5 bases). The V and J ends lost 1 base and 7 bases respectively, with 13 bases between them. The germline V gene encodes CDR1 SGHTA and CDR2 FQGTGA. This CDR3 has 15 amino acids. CDR3 sequence: CASSLSPGNGGELFF. The DNA of the CDR3 is TGTGCCAGCAGCTTAAGTCCAGGGAACGGCGGGGAGCTGTTTTTT.

The chain employs TRBV4-3 and TRBJ2-7; a weak D match, TRBD2 (6 bases). Germline V gene data show CDR1 as LGHNA and CDR2 as YSLEER. This CDR3 spans 15 amino acids. V dropped 3 bases and J dropped 2 bases, with 14 bases sitting between them. The CDR3 region has the DNA TGCGCCAGCAGCCACCGGGACGGGAGTACCTACGAGCAGTACTTC. Residues: CASSHRDGSTYEQYF.

The chain uses TRBV10-1 and TRBJ1-5; D possibly corresponds to TRBD1 (5 bases). V was pared by 6 bases and J by 9 bases, with 18 bases between. Looked up from germline, CDR1 is WNHNN and CDR2 is SYGVQD (reference sequence). There are 14 residues in the CDR3. The CDR3 DNA reads as TGCGCCAGCAGATCTAAGGGGTATTCTCGGCCCCAGCATTTT. Amino acid sequence: CASRSKGYSRPQHF.

The chain has TRBV9 and TRBJ1-4; D is undetermined. Germline CDR1 reads SGDLS; CDR2 reads YYNGEE. The V and J ends lost 4 bases and 7 bases respectively, with 11 bases between them. The CDR3 is made up of 13 amino acids. The CDR3 loop is CASSPPGSEKLFF. The CDR3 coding sequence is TGTGCCAGCAGCCCTCCCGGTAGTGAAAAACTGTTTTTT.

A few counts support this clone. The chain has TRBV7-9 and TRBJ1-1; D unclear. The CDR3 consists of 15 residues. V lost 2 bases and J 4 bases, leaving 14 bases between the germline ends. The V gene's germline CDR1 is SEHNR and CDR2 FQNEAQ (reference sequence). The CDR3 loop reads CASSLSPAVITEAFF. The CDR3 nucleotides read TGTGCCAGCAGCTTATCACCAGCGGTGATCACTGAAGCTTTCTTT.

The gene calls are TRBV28 and TRBJ1-6; weak D call: TRBD1 (6 bases). Germline CDR1 reads MDHEN; CDR2 reads SYDVKM. V was cut by 6 bases and J by 4 bases, with 7 bases left in between. This CDR3 is built from 13 residues. The CDR3, as DNA: TGTGCCAGCAGCGGACAGTATAATTCACCCCTCCACTTT. Protein product: CASSGQYNSPLHF.